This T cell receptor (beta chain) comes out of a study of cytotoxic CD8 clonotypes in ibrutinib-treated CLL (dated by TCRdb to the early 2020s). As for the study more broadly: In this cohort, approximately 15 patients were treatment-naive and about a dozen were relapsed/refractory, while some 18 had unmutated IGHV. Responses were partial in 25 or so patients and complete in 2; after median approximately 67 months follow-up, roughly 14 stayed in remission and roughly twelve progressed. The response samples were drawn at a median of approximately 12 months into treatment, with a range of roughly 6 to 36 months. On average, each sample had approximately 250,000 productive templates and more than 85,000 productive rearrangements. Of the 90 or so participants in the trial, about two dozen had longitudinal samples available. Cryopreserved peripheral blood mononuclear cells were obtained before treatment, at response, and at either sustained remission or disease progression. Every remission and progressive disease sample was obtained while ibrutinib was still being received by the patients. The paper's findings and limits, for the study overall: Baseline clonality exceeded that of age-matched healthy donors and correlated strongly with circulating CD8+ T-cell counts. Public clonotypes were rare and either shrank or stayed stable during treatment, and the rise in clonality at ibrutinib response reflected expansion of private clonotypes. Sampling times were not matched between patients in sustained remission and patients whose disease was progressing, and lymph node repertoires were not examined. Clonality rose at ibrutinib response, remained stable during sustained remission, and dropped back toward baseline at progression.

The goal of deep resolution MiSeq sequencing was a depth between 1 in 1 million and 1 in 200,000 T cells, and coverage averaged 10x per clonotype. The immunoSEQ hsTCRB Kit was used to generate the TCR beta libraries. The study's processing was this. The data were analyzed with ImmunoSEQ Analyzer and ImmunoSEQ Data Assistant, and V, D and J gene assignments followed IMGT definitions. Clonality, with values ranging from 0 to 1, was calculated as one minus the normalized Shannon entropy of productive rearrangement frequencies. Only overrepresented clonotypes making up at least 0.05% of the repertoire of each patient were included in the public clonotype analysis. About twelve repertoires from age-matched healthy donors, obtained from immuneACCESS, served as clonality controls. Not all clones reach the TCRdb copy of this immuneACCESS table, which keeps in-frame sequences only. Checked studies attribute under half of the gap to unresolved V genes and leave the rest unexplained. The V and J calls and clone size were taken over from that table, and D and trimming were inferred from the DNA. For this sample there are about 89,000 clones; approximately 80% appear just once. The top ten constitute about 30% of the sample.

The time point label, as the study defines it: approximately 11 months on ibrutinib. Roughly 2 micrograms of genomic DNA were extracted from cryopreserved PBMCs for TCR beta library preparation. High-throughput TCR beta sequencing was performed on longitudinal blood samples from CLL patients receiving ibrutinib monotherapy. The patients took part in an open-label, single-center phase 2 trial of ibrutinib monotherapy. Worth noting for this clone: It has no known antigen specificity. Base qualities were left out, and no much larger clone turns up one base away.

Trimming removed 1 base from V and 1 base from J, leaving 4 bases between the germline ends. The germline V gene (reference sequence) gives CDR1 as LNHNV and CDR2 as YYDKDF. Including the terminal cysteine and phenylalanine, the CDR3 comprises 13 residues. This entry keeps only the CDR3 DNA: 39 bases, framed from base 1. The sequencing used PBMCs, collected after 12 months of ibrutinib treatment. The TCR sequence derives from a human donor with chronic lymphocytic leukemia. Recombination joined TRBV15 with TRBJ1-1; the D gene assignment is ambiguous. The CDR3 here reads CATSRGGNTEAFF. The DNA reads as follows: TGTGCCACCAGCAGAGGGGGGAACACTGAAGCTTTCTTT.